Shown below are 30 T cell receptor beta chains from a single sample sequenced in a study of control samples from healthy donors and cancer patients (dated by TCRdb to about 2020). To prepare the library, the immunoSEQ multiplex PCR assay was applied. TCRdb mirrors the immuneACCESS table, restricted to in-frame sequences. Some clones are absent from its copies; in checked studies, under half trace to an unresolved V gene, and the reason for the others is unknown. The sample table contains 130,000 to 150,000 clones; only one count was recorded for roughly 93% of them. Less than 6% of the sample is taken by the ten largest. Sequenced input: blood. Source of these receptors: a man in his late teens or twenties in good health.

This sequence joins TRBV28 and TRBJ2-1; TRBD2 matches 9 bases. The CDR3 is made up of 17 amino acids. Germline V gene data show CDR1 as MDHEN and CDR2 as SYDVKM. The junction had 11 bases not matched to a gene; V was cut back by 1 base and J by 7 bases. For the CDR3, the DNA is TGTGCCAGCAGTTTATTAGTGCGGGAGGGCGTACGGAATGAGCAGTTCTTC. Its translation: CASSLLVREGVRNEQFF.

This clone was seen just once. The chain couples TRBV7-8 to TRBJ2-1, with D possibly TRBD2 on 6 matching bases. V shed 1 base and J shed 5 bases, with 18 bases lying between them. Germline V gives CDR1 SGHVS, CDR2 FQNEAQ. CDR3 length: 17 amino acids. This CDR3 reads CASSLVVTSFHHNEQFF. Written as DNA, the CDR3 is TGTGCCAGCAGCTTAGTCGTAACTAGCTTTCACCACAATGAGCAGTTCTTC. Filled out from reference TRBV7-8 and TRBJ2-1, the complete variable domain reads GAGVSQSPRYKVAKRGQDVALRCDPISGHVSLFWYQQALGQGPEFLTYFQNEAQLDKSGLPSDRFFAERPEGSVSTLKIQRTQQEDSAVYLCASSLVVTSFHHNEQFFGPGTRLTVL.

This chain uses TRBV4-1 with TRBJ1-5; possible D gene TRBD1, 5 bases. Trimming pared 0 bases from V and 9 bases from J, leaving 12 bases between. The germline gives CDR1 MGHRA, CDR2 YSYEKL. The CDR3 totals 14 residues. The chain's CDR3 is CASSQDRGGRPQHF. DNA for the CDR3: TGCGCCAGCAGCCAAGATCGTGGGGGGAGGCCCCAGCATTTT.

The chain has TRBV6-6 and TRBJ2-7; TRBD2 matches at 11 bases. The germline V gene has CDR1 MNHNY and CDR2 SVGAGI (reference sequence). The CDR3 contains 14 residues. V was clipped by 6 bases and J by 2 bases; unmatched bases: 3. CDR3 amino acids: CASRPGLAAYEQYF. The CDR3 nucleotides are TGTGCCAGCAGACCGGGACTAGCGGCCTACGAGCAGTACTTC.

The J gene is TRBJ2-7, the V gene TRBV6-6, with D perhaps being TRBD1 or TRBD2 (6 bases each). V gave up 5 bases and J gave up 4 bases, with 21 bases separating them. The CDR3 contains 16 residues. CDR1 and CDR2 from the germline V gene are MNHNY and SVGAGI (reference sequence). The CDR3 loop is CASSQTSSGAGYEQYF. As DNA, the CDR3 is TGTGCCAGCAGTCAGACCAGCTCGGGGGCCGGATACGAGCAGTACTTC.

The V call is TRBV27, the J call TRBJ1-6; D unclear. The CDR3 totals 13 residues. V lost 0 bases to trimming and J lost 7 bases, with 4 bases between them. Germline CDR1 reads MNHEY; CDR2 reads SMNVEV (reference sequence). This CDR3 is CASSLSLNSPLHF. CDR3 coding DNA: TGTGCCAGCAGTTTATCGCTAAATTCACCCCTCCACTTT.

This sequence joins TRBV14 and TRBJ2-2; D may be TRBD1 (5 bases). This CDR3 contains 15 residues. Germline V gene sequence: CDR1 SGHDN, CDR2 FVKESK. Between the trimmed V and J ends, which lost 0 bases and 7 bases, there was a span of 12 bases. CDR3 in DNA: TGTGCCAGCAGCCAAGAGTCCAGGGTGGTCGGGGAGCTGTTTTTT. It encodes CASSQESRVVGELFF.

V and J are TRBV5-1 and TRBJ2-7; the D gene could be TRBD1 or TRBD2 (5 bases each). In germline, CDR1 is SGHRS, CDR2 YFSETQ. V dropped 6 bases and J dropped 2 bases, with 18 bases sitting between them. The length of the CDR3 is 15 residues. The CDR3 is CASTPSGLPAYEQYF. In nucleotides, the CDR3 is TGCGCCAGCACACCCTCGGGGCTACCAGCCTACGAGCAGTACTTC.

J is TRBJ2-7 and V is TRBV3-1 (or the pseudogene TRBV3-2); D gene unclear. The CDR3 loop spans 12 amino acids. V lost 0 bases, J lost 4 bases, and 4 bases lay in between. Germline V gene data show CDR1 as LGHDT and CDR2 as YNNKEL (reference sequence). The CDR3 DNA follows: TGTGCCAGCAGCCAAGATATTTACGAGCAGTACTTC. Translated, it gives CASSQDIYEQYF.

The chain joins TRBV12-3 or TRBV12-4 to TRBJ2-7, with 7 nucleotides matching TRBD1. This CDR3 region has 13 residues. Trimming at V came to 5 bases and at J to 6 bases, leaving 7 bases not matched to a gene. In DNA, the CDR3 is TGTGCCAGCAGTCAAAACAGGGGAACCGAGCAGTACTTC. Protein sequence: CASSQNRGTEQYF.

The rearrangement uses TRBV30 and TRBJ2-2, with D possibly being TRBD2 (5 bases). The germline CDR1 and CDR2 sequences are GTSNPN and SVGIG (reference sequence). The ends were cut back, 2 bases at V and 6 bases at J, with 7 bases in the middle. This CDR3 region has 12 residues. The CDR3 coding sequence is TGTGCCTGGAGTCCCGGGGCCGGGGAGCTGTTTTTT. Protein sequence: CAWSPGAGELFF.

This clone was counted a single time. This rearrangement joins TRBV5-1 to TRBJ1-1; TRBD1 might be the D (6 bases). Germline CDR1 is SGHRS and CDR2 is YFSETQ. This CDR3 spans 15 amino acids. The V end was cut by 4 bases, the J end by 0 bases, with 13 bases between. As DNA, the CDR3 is TGCGCCAGCAGCCCCCAGACAGGCATGAACACTGAAGCTTTCTTT. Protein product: CASSPQTGMNTEAFF.

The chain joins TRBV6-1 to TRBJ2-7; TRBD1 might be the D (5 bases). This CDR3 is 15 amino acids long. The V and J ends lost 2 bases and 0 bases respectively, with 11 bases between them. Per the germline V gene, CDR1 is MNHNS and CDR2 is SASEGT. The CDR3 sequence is CASSEQGLSSYEQYF. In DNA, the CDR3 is TGTGCCAGCAGTGAACAGGGTTTGAGCTCCTACGAGCAGTACTTC.

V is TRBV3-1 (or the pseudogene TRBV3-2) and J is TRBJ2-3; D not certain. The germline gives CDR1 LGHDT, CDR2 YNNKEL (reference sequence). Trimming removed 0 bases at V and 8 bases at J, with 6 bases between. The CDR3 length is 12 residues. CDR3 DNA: TGTGCCAGCAGCCAAGATAGGGCTACGCAGTATTTT. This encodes CASSQDRATQYF.

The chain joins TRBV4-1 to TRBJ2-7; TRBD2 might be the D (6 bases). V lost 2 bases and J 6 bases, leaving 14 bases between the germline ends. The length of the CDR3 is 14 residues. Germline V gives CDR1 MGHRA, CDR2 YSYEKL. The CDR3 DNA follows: TGCGCCAGCAGCCAACCTTGGGCCGGGGGCGAGCAGTACTTC. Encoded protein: CASSQPWAGGEQYF.

CDR3 sequence reads: CASSLVQNPGGEAFF. DNA of the CDR3: TGTGCCAGCAGCTTGGTTCAGAACCCCGGGGGTGAAGCTTTCTTT. The V gene is TRBV5-6, the J gene TRBJ1-1, with a weak D call TRBD1 (5 bases). V was shortened by 0 bases and J by 7 bases, with 16 bases between the two germline ends. This CDR3 has 15 amino acids. Per the germline V gene, CDR1 is SGHDT and CDR2 is YYEEEE.

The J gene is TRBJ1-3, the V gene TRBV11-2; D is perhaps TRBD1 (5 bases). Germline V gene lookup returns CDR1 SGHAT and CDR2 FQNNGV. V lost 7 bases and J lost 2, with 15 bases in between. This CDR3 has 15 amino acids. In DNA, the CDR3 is TGTGCCAGCACCACCCCCCGGGGGACTGGAAACACCATATATTTT. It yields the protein CASTTPRGTGNTIYF.

This chain's CDR3 is CATSDRDRGLLWALSHGYTF. DNA for the CDR3: TGTGCCACCAGTGATCGCGACAGGGGGCTTCTCTGGGCCCTATCTCATGGCTACACCTTC. The V call is TRBV24-1, the J call TRBJ1-2; 10 bases agree with TRBD1. Losses at the gene ends were 3 bases for V and 6 bases for J; bases not matched to a gene: 21. This CDR3 contains 20 residues. Germline CDR1 KGHDR, CDR2 SFDVKD.

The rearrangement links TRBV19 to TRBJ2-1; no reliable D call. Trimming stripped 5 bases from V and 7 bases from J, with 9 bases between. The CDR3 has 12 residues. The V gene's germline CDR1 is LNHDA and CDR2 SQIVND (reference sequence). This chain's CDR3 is CASSQGRNEQFF. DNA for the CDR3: TGTGCCAGTAGTCAAGGTAGGAATGAGCAGTTCTTC.

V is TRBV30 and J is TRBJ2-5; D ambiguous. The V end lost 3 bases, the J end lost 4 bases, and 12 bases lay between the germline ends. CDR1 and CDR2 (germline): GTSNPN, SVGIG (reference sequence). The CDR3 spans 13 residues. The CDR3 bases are TGTGCCTGGAGCTCAGCCTCCCGAGAGACCCAGTACTTC. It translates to CAWSSASRETQYF.

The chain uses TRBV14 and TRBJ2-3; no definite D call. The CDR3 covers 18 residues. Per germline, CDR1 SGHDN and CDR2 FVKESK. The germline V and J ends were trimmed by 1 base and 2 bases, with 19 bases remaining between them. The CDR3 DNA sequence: TGTGCCAGCAGCCAAGGTTGGAAGAGCCAGGCAGTCACAGATACGCAGTATTTT. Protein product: CASSQGWKSQAVTDTQYF.

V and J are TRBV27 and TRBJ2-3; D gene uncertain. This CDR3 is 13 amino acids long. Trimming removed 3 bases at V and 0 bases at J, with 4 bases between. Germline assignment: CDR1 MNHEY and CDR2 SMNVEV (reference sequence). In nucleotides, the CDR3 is TGTGCCAGCAGTTTCAGAAGCACAGATACGCAGTATTTT. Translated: CASSFRSTDTQYF.

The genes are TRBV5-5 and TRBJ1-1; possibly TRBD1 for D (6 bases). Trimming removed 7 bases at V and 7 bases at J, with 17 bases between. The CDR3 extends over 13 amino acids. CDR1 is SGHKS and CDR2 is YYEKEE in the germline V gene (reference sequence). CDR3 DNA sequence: TGTGCCAGCCACTGGGCGGGGGGCATTGAAGCTTTCTTT. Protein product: CASHWAGGIEAFF.

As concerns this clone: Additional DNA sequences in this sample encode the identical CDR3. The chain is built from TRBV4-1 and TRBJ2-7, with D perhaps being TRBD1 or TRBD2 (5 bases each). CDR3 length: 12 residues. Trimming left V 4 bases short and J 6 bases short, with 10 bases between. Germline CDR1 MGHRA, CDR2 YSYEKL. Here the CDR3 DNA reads TGCGCCAGCAGCCCGACCGGGGCCGAGCAGTACTTC. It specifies CASSPTGAEQYF.

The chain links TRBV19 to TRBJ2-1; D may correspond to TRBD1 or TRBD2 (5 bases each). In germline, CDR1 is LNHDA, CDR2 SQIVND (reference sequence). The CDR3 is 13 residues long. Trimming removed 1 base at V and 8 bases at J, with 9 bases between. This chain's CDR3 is CASSIGDGDEQFF. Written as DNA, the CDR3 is TGTGCCAGTAGTATAGGGGACGGCGATGAGCAGTTCTTC.

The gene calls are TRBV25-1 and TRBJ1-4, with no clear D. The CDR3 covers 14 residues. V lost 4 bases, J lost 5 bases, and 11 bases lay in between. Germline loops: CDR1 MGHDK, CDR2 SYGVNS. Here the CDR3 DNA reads TGTGCCAGCAGTGCACACCAAGGCAATGAAAAACTGTTTTTT. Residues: CASSAHQGNEKLFF.

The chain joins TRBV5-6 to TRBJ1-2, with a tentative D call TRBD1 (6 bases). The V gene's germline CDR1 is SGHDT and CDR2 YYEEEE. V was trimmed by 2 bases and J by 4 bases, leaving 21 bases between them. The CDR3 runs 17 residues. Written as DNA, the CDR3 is TGTGCCAGCAGCTTCCCTCCACCGACAGGCACCCGCTATGGCTACACCTTC. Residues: CASSFPPPTGTRYGYTF. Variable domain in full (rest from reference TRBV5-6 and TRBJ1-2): DAGVTQSPTHLIKTRGQQVTLRCSPKSGHDTVSWYQQALGQGPQFIFQYYEEEERQRGNFPDRFSGHQFPNYSSELNVNALLLGDSALYLCASSFPPPTGTRYGYTFGSGTRLTVV.

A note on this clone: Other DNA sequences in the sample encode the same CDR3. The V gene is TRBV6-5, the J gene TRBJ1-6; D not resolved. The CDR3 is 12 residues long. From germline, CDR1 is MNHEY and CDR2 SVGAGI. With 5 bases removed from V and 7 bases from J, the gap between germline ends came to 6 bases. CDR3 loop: CASSKGNSPLHF. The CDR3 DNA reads TGTGCCAGCAGTAAGGGAAATTCACCCCTCCACTTT.

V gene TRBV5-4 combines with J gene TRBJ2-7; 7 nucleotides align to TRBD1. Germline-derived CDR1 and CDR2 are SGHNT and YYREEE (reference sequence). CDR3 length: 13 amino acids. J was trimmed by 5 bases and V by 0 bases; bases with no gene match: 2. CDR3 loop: CASSLGQGDEQYF. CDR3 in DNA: TGTGCCAGCAGCTTGGGCCAGGGGGACGAGCAGTACTTC. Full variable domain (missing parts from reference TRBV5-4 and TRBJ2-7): ETGVTQSPTHLIKTRGQQVTLRCSSQSGHNTVSWYQQALGQGPQFIFQYYREEENGRGNFPPRFSGLQFPNYSSELNVNALELDDSALYLCASSLGQGDEQYFGPGTRLTVT.

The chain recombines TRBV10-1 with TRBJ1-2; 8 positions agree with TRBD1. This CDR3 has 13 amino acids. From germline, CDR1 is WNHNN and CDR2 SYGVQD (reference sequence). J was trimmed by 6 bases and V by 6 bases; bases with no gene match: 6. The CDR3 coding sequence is TGCGCCAGCAGCGGACAGGGTCTAAATGGCTACACCTTC. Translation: CASSGQGLNGYTF.